Given below is one T cell receptor (beta chain) in context. This entry is derived from a study of blood T cells in healthy people across ages. The second PCR ran about 6 to 12 cycles with a sample-barcoded 5' primer and J-beta primers. TCRdb called the 5' RACE reads again in MiXCR, with one record for every CDR3 protein. The sample shows 1 million or so distinct CDR3 sequences, 20% to 25% of them seen only once. With 5 bases clipped from V and 0 bases from J, the junction kept 9 bases outside the gene matches. The CDR3 is 16 residues long. The germline gives CDR1 SQVTM, CDR2 ANQGSEA. Donors were systemically healthy Caucasian individuals from Russia aged about 6 to 95 years. A further study also used this sample, focusing on T cells of mothers and their children.

What was sequenced was blood. This chain links TRBV29-1 with TRBJ2-1, with 8 bases fitting TRBD2. This clonotype was sampled from a girl aged 2 to 9 in good health. The CDR3 DNA reads as TGCAGCGTTTGGACTAGCTCTCGAAGCTCCTACAATGAGCAGTTCTTC. Translating it yields CSVWTSSRSSYNEQFF.